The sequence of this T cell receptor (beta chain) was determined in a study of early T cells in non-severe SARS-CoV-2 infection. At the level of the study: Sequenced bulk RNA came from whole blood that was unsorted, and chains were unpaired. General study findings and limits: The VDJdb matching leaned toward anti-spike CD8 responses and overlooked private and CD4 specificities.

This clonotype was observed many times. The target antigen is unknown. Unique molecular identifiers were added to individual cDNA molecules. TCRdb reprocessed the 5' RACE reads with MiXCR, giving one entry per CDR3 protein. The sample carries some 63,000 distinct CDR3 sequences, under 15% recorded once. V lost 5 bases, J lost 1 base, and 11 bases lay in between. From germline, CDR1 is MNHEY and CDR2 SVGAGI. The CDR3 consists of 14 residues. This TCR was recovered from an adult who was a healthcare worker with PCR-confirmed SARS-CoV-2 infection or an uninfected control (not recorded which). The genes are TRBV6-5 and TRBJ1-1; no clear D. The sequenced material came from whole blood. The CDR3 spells CASSPPGSNTEAFF. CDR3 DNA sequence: TGTGCCAGCAGTCCCCCGGGCTCGAACACTGAAGCTTTCTTT.